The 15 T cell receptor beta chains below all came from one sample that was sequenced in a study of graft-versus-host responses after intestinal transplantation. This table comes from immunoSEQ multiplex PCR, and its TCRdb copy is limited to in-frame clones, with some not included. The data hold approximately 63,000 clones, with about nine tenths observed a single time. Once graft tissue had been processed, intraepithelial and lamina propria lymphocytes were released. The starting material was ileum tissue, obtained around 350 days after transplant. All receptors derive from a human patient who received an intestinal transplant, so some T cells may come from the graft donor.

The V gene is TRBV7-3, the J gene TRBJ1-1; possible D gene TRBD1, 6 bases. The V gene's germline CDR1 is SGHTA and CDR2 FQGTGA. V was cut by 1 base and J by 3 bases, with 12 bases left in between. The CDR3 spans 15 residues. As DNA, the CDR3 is TGTGCCAGCAGCTTAAGCGTTACAGGGTACACTGAAGCTTTCTTT. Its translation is CASSLSVTGYTEAFF.

The CDR3 region is CASSLVDRAPYEQYF. The CDR3 DNA follows: TGTGCCAGCAGTTTAGTGGACAGGGCCCCCTACGAGCAGTACTTC. The chain recombines TRBV28 with TRBJ2-7; 8 bases are a match to TRBD1. After removal of 2 bases from V and 2 bases from J, the junction contained 5 bases not matched to a gene. This CDR3 has 15 residues. CDR1 is MDHEN and CDR2 is SYDVKM in the germline V gene.

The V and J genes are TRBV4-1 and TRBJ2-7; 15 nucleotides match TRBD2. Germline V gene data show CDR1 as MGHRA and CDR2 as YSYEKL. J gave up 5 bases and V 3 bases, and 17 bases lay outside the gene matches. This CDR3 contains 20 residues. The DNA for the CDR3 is TGCGCCAGCAGCCAGCAACGCCCGGGACTAGCGGGGGGTCCCTTTCACGAGCAGTACTTC. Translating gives CASSQQRPGLAGGPFHEQYF.

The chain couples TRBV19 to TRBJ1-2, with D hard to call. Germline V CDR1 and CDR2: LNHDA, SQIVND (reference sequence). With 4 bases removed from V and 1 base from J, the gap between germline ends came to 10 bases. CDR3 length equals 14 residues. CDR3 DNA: TGTGCCAGTAGTACGATTAACAGTAACTATGGCTACACCTTC. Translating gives CASSTINSNYGYTF.

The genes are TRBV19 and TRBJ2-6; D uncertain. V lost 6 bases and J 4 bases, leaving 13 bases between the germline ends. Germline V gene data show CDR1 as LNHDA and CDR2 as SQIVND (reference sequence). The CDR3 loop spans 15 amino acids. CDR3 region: CASRGGRAGANVLTF. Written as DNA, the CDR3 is TGTGCCAGTAGGGGCGGTAGGGCAGGGGCCAACGTCCTGACTTTC. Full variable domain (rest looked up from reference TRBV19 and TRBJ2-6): DGGITQSPKYLFRKEGQNVTLSCEQNLNHDAMYWYRQDPGQGLRLIYYSQIVNDFQKGDIAEGYSVSREKKESFPLTVTSAQKNPTAFYLCASRGGRAGANVLTFGAGSRLTVL.

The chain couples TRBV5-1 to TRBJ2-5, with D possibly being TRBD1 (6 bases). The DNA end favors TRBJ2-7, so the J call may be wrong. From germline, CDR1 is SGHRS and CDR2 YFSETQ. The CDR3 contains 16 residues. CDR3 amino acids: CASSSIQTGASYEQYF. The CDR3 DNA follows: TGCGCCAGCAGCTCGATTCAGACAGGCGCCTCCTACGAGCAGTACTTC.

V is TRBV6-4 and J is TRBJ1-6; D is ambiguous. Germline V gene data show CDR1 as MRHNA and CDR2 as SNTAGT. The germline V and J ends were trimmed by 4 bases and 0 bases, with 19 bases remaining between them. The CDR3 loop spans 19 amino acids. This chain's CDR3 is CASSGPKAHLSSYNSPLHF. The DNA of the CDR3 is TGTGCCAGCAGTGGCCCCAAGGCGCACTTAAGCTCCTATAATTCACCCCTCCACTTT.

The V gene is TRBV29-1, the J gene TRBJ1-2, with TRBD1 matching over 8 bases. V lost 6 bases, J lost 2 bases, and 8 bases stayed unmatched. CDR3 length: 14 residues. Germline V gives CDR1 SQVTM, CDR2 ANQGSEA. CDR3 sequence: CSVRQGILNYGYTF. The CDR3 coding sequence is TGCAGCGTACGACAGGGGATACTCAACTATGGCTACACCTTC.

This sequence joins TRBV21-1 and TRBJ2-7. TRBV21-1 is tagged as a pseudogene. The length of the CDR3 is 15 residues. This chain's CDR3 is CASSKVNGPSYEQYF. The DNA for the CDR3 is TGTGCCAGCAGCAAAGTAAACGGGCCCTCCTACGAGCAGTACTTC.

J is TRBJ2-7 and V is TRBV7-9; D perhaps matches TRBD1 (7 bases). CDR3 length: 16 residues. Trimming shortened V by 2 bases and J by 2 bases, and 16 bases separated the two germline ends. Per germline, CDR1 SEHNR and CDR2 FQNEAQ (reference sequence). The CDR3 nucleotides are TGTGCCAGCAGCTTACTCGGCAGGGGGGCGACCTACGAGCAGTACTTC. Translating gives CASSLLGRGATYEQYF.

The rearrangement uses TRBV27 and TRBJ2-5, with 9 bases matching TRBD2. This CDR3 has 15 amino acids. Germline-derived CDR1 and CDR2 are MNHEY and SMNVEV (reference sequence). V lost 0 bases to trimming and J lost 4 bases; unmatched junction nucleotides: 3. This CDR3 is CASSLSLAGVETQYF. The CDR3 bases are TGTGCCAGCAGTTTATCTTTAGCGGGAGTAGAGACCCAGTACTTC.

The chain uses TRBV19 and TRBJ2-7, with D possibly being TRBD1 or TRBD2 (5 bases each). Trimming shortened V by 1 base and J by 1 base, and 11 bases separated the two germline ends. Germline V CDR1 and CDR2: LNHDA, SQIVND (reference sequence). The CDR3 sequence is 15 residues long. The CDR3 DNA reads TGTGCCAGTAGTATAGTTTCGGGGCCGTCCTACGAGCAGTACTTC. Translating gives CASSIVSGPSYEQYF.

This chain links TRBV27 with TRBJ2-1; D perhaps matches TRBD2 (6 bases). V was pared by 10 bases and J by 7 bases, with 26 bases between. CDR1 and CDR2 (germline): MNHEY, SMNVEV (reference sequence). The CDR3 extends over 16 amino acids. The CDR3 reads CATGTGSGSSRNEQFF. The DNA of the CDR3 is TGTGCCACTGGGACCGGGAGTGGTAGTTCTCGAAATGAGCAGTTCTTC.

CDR3 sequence: CASSLEVQREEFHEQFF. CDR3 DNA: TGTGCCAGCAGCTTAGAGGTCCAGCGGGAGGAGTTTCATGAGCAGTTCTTC. V usage is TRBV7-9 and J usage is TRBJ2-1, with 9 bases fitting TRBD2. V was clipped by 1 base and J by 8 bases; unmatched bases: 12. Germline V gives CDR1 SEHNR, CDR2 FQNEAQ (reference sequence). This CDR3 comprises 17 residues.

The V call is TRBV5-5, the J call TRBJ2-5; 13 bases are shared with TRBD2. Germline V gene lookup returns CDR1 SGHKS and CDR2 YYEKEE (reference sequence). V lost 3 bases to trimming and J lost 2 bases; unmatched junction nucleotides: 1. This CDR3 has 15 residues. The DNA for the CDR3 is TGTGCCAGCAGCTCGGGACTAGCGGGGCAAGAGACCCAGTACTTC. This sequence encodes CASSSGLAGQETQYF.